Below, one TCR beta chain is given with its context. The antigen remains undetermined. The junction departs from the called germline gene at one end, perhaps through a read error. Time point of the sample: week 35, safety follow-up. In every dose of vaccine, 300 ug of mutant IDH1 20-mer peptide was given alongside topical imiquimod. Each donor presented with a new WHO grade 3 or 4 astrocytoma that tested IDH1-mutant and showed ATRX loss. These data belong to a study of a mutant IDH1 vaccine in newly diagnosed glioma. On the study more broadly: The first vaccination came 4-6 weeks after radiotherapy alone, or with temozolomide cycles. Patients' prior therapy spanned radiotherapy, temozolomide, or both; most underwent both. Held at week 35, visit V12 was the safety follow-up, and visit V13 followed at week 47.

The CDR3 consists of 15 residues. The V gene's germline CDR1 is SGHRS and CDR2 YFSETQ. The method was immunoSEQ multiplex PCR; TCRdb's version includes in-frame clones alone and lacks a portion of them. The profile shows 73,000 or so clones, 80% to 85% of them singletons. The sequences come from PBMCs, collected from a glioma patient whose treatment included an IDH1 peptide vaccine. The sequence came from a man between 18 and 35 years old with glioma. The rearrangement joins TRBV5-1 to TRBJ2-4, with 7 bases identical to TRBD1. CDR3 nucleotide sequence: TGCGCCAGCAGCTTGGGGGTAGGGGACAGCCATTACCCTAACTTC. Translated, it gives CASSLGVGDSHYPNF.